Many counts were recorded for the clone carrying this T cell receptor (beta chain). Its specificity is unknown. This specimen comes from a study of T cells in Graves' hyperthyroidism and ophthalmopathy. Points from the study as a whole: The model anticipated ophthalmopathy a median about six months pre-onset.

Uncontrolled infections, other autoimmune diseases, pregnancy or lactation led to exclusion of patients. This sample holds PBMCs from roughly 10 ml fresh peripheral blood. From RNA transcripts, TCR beta CDR3 regions were amplified. HTBI primers were used for first-round RT-PCR of the TCR CDR3. TCRdb re-called the multiplex PCR reads through MiXCR, storing one row per CDR3 protein. This table has a few hundred thousand distinct CDR3 sequences, about 16% appearing once. This CDR3 is 15 amino acids long. V lost 2 bases and J lost 4; bases outside the gene matches: 1. Germline assignment: CDR1 KGHSH and CDR2 LQKENI.

The rearrangement links TRBV18 to TRBJ2-1, with 11 bases that match TRBD2. This TCR came from a woman aged 30 to 39 with Graves' ophthalmopathy. Sequenced sample: blood. The DNA for the CDR3 is TGTGCCAGCTCACCAAGGACTAGCGGGTACAATGAGCAGTTCTTC. It encodes CASSPRTSGYNEQFF.